This is a list of T cell receptor beta chains from one sample in a study of T cells in placental villitis. Sequenced by immunoSEQ multiplex PCR; TCRdb stores in-frame clones only, minus some. There are about 6,300 clones in the sample; 78% occur only once, and about 9.6% lies in the top ten. The sample taken for sequencing was placental tissue containing maternal and fetal cells. Receptor source: a human patient with infectious villitis; the placental T cells may come from both mother and fetus. The CDR3 runs from the conserved cysteine through the conserved F or W. The D gene is left open where the match is weak. Not all rows give a size; the values are once, few, many and, for expanded clones, a class.

few,TRBD2,TRBJ2-5,TRBV5-5,TGTGCCAGCAGCCGGCGACTAGCGGGGGGGGAGACCCAGTACTTC,CASSRRLAGGETQYF
few,.,TRBJ2-1,TRBV11-3,TGTGCCAGCAGCTTAGCGTTTGGGGGCAGGTACAATGAGCAGTTCTTC,CASSLAFGGRYNEQFF
once,.,TRBJ2-3,TRBV19,TGTGCCAGTAGTGTTTCAGGTATTGTCACAGATACGCAGTATTTT,CASSVSGIVTDTQYF
.,TRBD2,TRBJ2-3,TRBV6-5,TGTGCCAGCAGTTGGCGGGGGGCTAGCACAGATACGCAGTATTTT,CASSWRGASTDTQYF
.,TRBD2,TRBJ2-7,TRBV5-4,TGTGCCAGCAGCTTTGCTAGCGGGGGGGCCAGCTCCTACGAGCAGTACTTC,CASSFASGGASSYEQYF
once,.,TRBJ1-1,TRBV19,TGTGCCAGTAGTATGGGAGGGGCGAACACTGAAGCTTTCTTT,CASSMGGANTEAFF
once,.,TRBJ1-4,TRBV4-1,TGCGCCAGCAGCCTCCTTAGGGGGGTCAGGGTGAGGGAAAAACTGTTTTTT,CASSLLRGVRVREKLFF
.,TRBD1,TRBJ1-4,TRBV6-2/TRBV6-3,TGTGTCAGCAGTAGAGGACAGGGGGAGACTGAAAAACTGTTTTTT,CVSSRGQGETEKLFF
.,.,TRBJ1-6,TRBV19,TGTGCCAGTAGTATAGGCGCCGCAAACTCCTATAATTCACCCCTCCACTTT,CASSIGAANSYNSPLHF
once,.,TRBJ2-2,TRBV18,TGTGCCAGCTCACTGGACAGCGCCGGGGAGCTGTTTTTT,CASSLDSAGELFF
once,.,TRBJ2-1,TRBV6-5,TGTGCCAGCAGTTCCATGAAGGGCAATGAGCAGTTCTTC,CASSSMKGNEQFF
.,.,TRBJ2-5,TRBV5-1,TGCGCCAGCAACTGGGGGCCGGAAGAGACCCAGTACTTC,CASNWGPEETQYF
.,TRBD1,TRBJ2-2,TRBV28,TGTGCCAGCAGTCCCTCGGGGGACAGGGGGTCCGGGGAGCTGTTTTTT,CASSPSGDRGSGELFF
.,TRBD2,TRBJ2-1,TRBV6-5,TGTGCCAGCAGTCCCTTGGGCGGGGGGTACAATGAGCAGTTCTTC,CASSPLGGGYNEQFF
once,.,TRBJ2-4,TRBV24-1,TGTGCCACCAGTGATTTGGATAGCGGAAAAAACATTCAGTACTTC,CATSDLDSGKNIQYF
.,.,TRBJ2-7,TRBV4-2,TGTGCCAGCAGCCAAGATTTAGTCTTCAAGACTATTCCGGGAGACCCATACGAGCAGTACTTC,CASSQDLVFKTIPGDPYEQYF
once,TRBD2,TRBJ2-3,TRBV6-6,TGTGCCAGCAGTTATCTAGCGGGGGGTGTAGATACGCAGTATTTT,CASSYLAGGVDTQYF
.,TRBD1,TRBJ1-1,TRBV29-1,TGCAGCGTTGAAGGACTGGGACAGGGGGTCGCTGAAGCTTTCTTT,CSVEGLGQGVAEAFF
.,.,TRBJ1-5,TRBV6-2/TRBV6-3,TGTGCCAGCAGCCACGGGGGATTAGGGAACCAGCCCCAGCATTTT,CASSHGGLGNQPQHF
.,.,TRBJ2-3,TRBV14,TGTGCCAGCGGCTGGGGGAGAGGATCAGATACGCAGTATTTT,CASGWGRGSDTQYF
.,.,TRBJ2-1,TRBV6-2/TRBV6-3,TGTGCCAGCAGTTATGCCCCCCCCTCAAGGTGGTACAATGAGCAGTTCTTC,CASSYAPPSRWYNEQFF
.,.,TRBJ1-1,TRBV5-1,TGCGCCAGCAGCCCGGGGACCGGGGTGGTGAACACTGAAGCTTTCTTT,CASSPGTGVVNTEAFF
once,.,TRBJ2-7,TRBV4-3,TGCGCCAGCAGCCAAGAGGCAGGCTCCTACGAGCAGTACTTC,CASSQEAGSYEQYF
.,TRBD2,TRBJ2-7,TRBV29-1,TGCAGCGTTAGCGGGGGTGGGAACGAGCAGTACTTC,CSVSGGGNEQYF
.,.,TRBJ1-2,TRBV12-3/TRBV12-4,TGTGCCAGCCGAGGGAGTTATAGTTATGGCTACACCTTC,CASRGSYSYGYTF
once,TRBD1,TRBJ2-1,TRBV5-5,TGTGCCAGCAGCCACCCCGGGACAGGCTACAATGAGCAGTTCTTC,CASSHPGTGYNEQFF
.,TRBD2,TRBJ2-2,TRBV12-3/TRBV12-4,TGTGCCAGCAGCGGGGGGGCCACCGGGGAGCTGTTTTTT,CASSGGATGELFF
.,.,TRBJ2-3,TRBV7-2,TGTGCCAGCAGCTATTATTCAGATACGCAGTATTTT,CASSYYSDTQYF
.,.,TRBJ2-1,TRBV9,TGTGCCAGCAGCTCTACCGGGGCCAGTGGCAATGAGCAGTTCTTC,CASSSTGASGNEQFF
.,.,TRBJ1-5,TRBV21-1,TGTGCCAGCAGCAAAGGAACAGGGAATCAGCCCCAGCATTTT,CASSKGTGNQPQHF
.,.,TRBJ2-1,TRBV9,TGTGCCAGCAGTACCGGACACATAGGAATCGGGCAGTTCTTC,CASSTGHIGIGQFF
.,.,TRBJ1-5,TRBV24-1,TGTGCCACCCCCGGGGACCACGATATCAATCATCAGCCCCAGCATTTT,CATPGDHDINHQPQHF
.,.,TRBJ2-6,TRBV4-3,TGCGCCAGCAGCAGCAAGAGAGGACGTCACAAAGTCGGGGTCCTGACTTTC,CASSSKRGRHKVGVLTF
.,TRBD2,TRBJ2-3,TRBV11-1,TGTGCCAGCAGCATTTGGGAGGGAAATACGCAGTATTTT,CASSIWEGNTQYF
.,.,TRBJ2-2,TRBV7-3,TGTGCCAGCAGCTTACTAGCGAACACCGGGGAGCTGTTTTTT,CASSLLANTGELFF
.,TRBD2,TRBJ2-5,TRBV28,TGTGCCAGCAGCTCTAGCGGGGATCTCATGGGGGAGACCCAGTACTTC,CASSSSGDLMGETQYF
.,.,TRBJ1-4,TRBV7-6,TGTGCCAGCAGCTTAGTCACAGGGACTAATGAAAAACTGTTTTTT,CASSLVTGTNEKLFF
.,.,TRBJ1-1,TRBV12-5,TGTGCTAGTGGTTTGACGGCAGGCGGAAACACTGAAGCTTTCTTT,CASGLTAGGNTEAFF
.,.,TRBJ2-1,TRBV6-5,TGTGCCAGCTGTCAGGGAACCTGCAATGAGCAGTTCTTC,CASCQGTCNEQFF
medium-sized,.,TRBJ2-7,TRBV29-1,TGCAGCGTTGTTGAGGGGGCGGGGTACGAGCAGTACTTC,CSVVEGAGYEQYF
few,TRBD1,TRBJ1-2,TRBV28,TGTGCCAGCAGAACACAACAGGGGGGCTACACCTTC,CASRTQQGGYTF
.,TRBD2,TRBJ2-1,TRBV27,TGTGCCAGCAGTTTAGAGCGGGGGGGCAATGAGCAGTTCTTC,CASSLERGGNEQFF
.,.,TRBJ2-3,TRBV2,TGTGCCAGCAGTGGGGTCCGGGCCACAGATACGCAGTATTTT,CASSGVRATDTQYF
few,.,TRBJ2-1,TRBV10-2,TGCGCCAGCACCGGGGAGGTCTACAATGAGCAGTTCTTC,CASTGEVYNEQFF